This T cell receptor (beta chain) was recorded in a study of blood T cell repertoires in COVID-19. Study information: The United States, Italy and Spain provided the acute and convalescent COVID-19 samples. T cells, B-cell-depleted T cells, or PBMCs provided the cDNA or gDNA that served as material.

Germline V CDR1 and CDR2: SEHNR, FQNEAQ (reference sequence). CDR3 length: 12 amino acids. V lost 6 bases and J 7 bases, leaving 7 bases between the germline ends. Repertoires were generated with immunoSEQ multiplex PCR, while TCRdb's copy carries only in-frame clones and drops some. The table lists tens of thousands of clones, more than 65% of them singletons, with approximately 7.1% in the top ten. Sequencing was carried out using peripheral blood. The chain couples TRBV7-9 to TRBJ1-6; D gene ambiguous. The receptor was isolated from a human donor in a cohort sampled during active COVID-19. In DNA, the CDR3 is TGTGCCAGCAGGCGGAGGAATTCACCCCTCCACTTT. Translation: CASRRRNSPLHF. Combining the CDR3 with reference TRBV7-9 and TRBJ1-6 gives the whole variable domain DTGVSQNPRHKITKRGQNVTFRCDPISEHNRLYWYRQTLGQGPEFLTYFQNEAQLEKSRLLSDRFSAERPKGSFSTLEIQRTEQGDSAMYLCASRRRNSPLHFGNGTRLTVT.